This T cell receptor (beta chain) was captured in a study of T cell responses to AZD1222 COVID-19 vaccine. Study outcomes and limitations: The study reported that nearly half of spike-specific TCRs target unmutated variant regions. Only a handful of AZD1222 recipients, more than 5 in all, had baseline seropositivity. Most donors were white British, females outnumbered males, and clonal diversity was possibly underestimated.

The V end lost 5 bases, the J end lost 0 bases, and 4 bases lay between the germline ends. Germline V CDR1 and CDR2: SQVTM, ANQGSEA. The CDR3 runs to 11 residues. Regarding this clone: Its antigen is not identified.

This table comes from immunoSEQ multiplex PCR, and its TCRdb copy is limited to in-frame clones, with some not included. The table has 50,000 to 65,000 clones, approximately 86% seen once. This chain links TRBV29-1 with TRBJ1-1; D unclear. The TCR comes from an adult who received the AZD1222 COVID-19 vaccine. Sequences were derived from peripheral blood, sampled 28 days after the second AZD1222 dose. The CDR3 sequence is CSVMLNTEAFF. CDR3 sequence (DNA): TGCAGCGTTATGTTGAACACTGAAGCTTTCTTT.